This entry lists 21 T cell receptor beta chains sequenced from one sample in a study of human T cells and chemical hapten exposure. Each CDR3 protein gets one entry after TCRdb re-called the RACE reads with MiXCR. The table has 75,000 to 95,000 distinct CDR3 sequences, approximately 9.9% seen once. Time point defined: patch test 2, 6 weeks after DPC sensitization. As for treatment: therapeutic diphenylcyclopropenone sensitization with weekly scalp DPC. Sequencing used whole blood, obtained in connection with sensitization to the hapten diphenylcyclopropenone (DPC). The source is a middle-aged man with alopecia areata. Some clones in this sample may be carry-over from other donors' samples.

The CDR3 is CSVVLPANPGKLFF. CDR3 coding DNA: TGCAGCGTTGTATTGCCCGCCAATCCTGGGAAACTGTTTTTT. V usage is TRBV29-1 and J usage is TRBJ1-4; no clear D. V was pared by 4 bases and J by 11 bases, with 20 bases between. The CDR3 consists of 14 residues. Germline lookup yields CDR1 SQVTM and CDR2 ANQGSEA.

This clonotype was detected many times. This chain links TRBV6-2 or TRBV6-3 with TRBJ1-5; 9 bases line up with TRBD1. V lost 5 bases, J lost 8 bases, and 4 bases stayed unmatched. CDR3 length equals 13 residues. The germline V gene encodes CDR1 MNHEY and CDR2 SVGEGT. CDR3 residues: CASSVTGGEPQHF. CDR3 DNA: TGTGCCAGCAGTGTGACAGGGGGTGAGCCCCAGCATTTT.

The CDR3 spells CASRDRHMNTEAFF. The CDR3 DNA reads as TGTGCCAGTAGGGACAGACACATGAACACTGAAGCTTTCTTT. The chain combines TRBV19 with TRBJ1-1, with TRBD1 as a possible D gene (6 bases). V was clipped by 6 bases and J by 0 bases, with 11 bases between them. In germline, CDR1 is LNHDA, CDR2 SQIVND (reference sequence). This CDR3 has 14 residues.

The rearrangement joins TRBV29-1 to TRBJ2-2; D unresolved. CDR3 length equals 12 residues. The V gene lost 7 bases and the J gene lost 4 bases, with 10 bases spanning the gap. Germline loops: CDR1 SQVTM, CDR2 ANQGSEA. The CDR3, as DNA: TGCAGCGCACAGACACTCACCGGGGAGCTGTTTTTT. Residues: CSAQTLTGELFF.

This chain connects TRBV7-9 to TRBJ1-1, with D possibly matching TRBD1 (5 bases). Trimming stripped 5 bases from V and 4 bases from J, with 14 bases between. CDR3 length: 14 amino acids. Germline loops: CDR1 SEHNR, CDR2 FQNEAQ (reference sequence). As DNA, the CDR3 is TGTGCCAGCAGCCAGCAGGGTATGGGCACTGAAGCTTTCTTT. Translated: CASSQQGMGTEAFF.

This clonotype was seen just once. The V call is TRBV12-3 or TRBV12-4, the J call TRBJ2-1, with 15 bases identical to TRBD2. J lost 4 bases, V lost 5 bases, and 6 bases had no gene match. CDR3 length: 17 residues. The CDR3 is CASSPRTSGRGYNEQFF. The CDR3 DNA reads TGTGCCAGCAGTCCCCGGACTAGCGGGAGGGGTTACAATGAGCAGTTCTTC.

This rearrangement joins TRBV12-5 to TRBJ2-7, with TRBD2 as a possible D gene (6 bases). Germline V gives CDR1 LGHNT, CDR2 FRNRAP. The CDR3 has 12 amino acids. V was pared by 3 bases and J by 6 bases, with 9 bases between. The CDR3 sequence: CASGFSGREQYV. The CDR3 DNA reads as TGTGCTAGTGGTTTTAGCGGTCGCGAGCAGTACGTC.

About this clonotype: Compared with germline, one end of the junction differs, possibly owing to a read error. The chain has TRBV7-2 and TRBJ2-1; maybe TRBD2 (5 bases). Germline CDR1 and CDR2: SGHTA and FQGNSA. The CDR3 is 14 amino acids. CDR3 DNA sequence: TGTGCCAGCAGCCCCACCGGCCGCGTAGCACCCGGGGTCTTC. It is translated as CASSPTGRVAPGVF. The whole variable domain, remainder taken from reference TRBV7-2 and TRBJ2-1, is GAGVSQSPSNKVTEKGKDVELRCDPISGHTALYWYRQSLGQGLEFLIYFQGNSAPDKSGLPSDRFSAERTGGSVSTLTIQRTQQEDSAVYLCASSPTGRVAPGVFGPGTRLTVL.

This clonotype was picked up a small number of times. This chain links TRBV21-1 with TRBJ2-7. TRBV21-1 is deemed a pseudogene. CDR3 length equals 14 residues. DNA of the CDR3: TGTGCCAGCAAGACAAGTACTACTACATACGAGCAGTACGTC. Amino acids: CASKTSTTTYEQYV.

This clonotype has just a few counts. The rearrangement uses TRBV7-2 and TRBJ2-1, with 7 bases fitting TRBD2. With V trimmed by 4 bases and J by 7 bases, 4 bases remained unmatched. The CDR3 is 13 amino acids. The germline V gene encodes CDR1 SGHTA and CDR2 FQGNSA. Here the CDR3 reads CASSSGEGNEQFF. CDR3 nucleotides: TGTGCCAGCAGCTCCGGGGAGGGAAATGAGCAGTTCTTC.

There are many counts of this clonotype. The CDR3 is CSARQIEGGIFHEKLFF. The CDR3 coding sequence is TGCAGTGCTAGACAAATAGAGGGCGGGATTTTCCATGAAAAACTGTTTTTT. This sequence joins TRBV20-1 and TRBJ1-4; no clear D gene. Germline CDR1 is DFQATT and CDR2 is SNEGSKA (reference sequence). The CDR3 consists of 17 residues. The ends were cut back, 2 bases at V and 6 bases at J, with 22 bases in the middle.

This clonotype turned up a few times. The chain couples TRBV7-2 to TRBJ2-3, with D maybe TRBD2 (6 bases). The V and J ends lost 3 bases and 2 bases respectively, with 12 bases between them. The CDR3 spans 15 residues. Germline V gives CDR1 SGHTA, CDR2 FQGNSA. CDR3 sequence: CASSFTMRDTDTQYF. The CDR3 DNA sequence: TGTGCCAGCAGCTTTACAATGCGGGACACAGATACGCAGTATTTT.

This clonotype was detected ten times or more. This chain links TRBV7-3 with TRBJ1-1; 8 bases fit TRBD1. The CDR3 length is 15 residues. Looked up from germline, CDR1 is SGHTA and CDR2 is FQGTGA. With V trimmed by 5 bases and J by 2 bases, 7 bases remained unmatched. The CDR3 reads CASSPRQGRNTEAFF. The CDR3 region has the DNA TGTGCCAGCAGCCCTAGACAGGGGAGAAACACTGAAGCTTTCTTT. The variable domain in full, with the rest retrieved from reference TRBV7-3 and TRBJ1-1, is GAGVSQTPSNKVTEKGKYVELRCDPISGHTALYWYRQSLGQGPEFLIYFQGTGAADDSGLPNDRFFAVRPEGSVSTLKIQRTERGDSAVYLCASSPRQGRNTEAFFGQGTRLTVV.

The V gene is TRBV4-3, the J gene TRBJ1-6, with no clear D. The germline V gene has CDR1 LGHNA and CDR2 YSLEER. V lost 3 bases to trimming and J lost 13 bases, with 25 bases between them. The CDR3 is made up of 17 amino acids. CDR3 amino acids: CASSQNARTGNGSPLHF. The CDR3 region has the DNA TGCGCCAGCAGCCAGAACGCTAGGACGGGGAACGGATCGCCCCTCCACTTT.

The genes are TRBV20-1 and TRBJ2-5; tentative D call: TRBD2 (6 bases). Germline V gene sequence: CDR1 DFQATT, CDR2 SNEGSKA (reference sequence). V was clipped by 3 bases and J by 4 bases, with 15 bases between them. The length of the CDR3 is 14 residues. CDR3 bases: TGCAGTGCTAGTCCACTCTCTAGCGTAGAGACCCAGTACTTC. Residues: CSASPLSSVETQYF.

This clonotype was recorded at least ten times. The V and J genes are TRBV7-9 and TRBJ1-1; D ambiguous. This CDR3 is built from 14 residues. Germline V gene lookup returns CDR1 SEHNR and CDR2 FQNEAQ (reference sequence). V lost 7 bases, J lost 1 base, and 13 bases lay in between. CDR3 in amino acids: CASIADLSNTEAFF. The CDR3 DNA sequence: TGTGCCAGCATAGCAGACCTTTCGAACACTGAAGCTTTCTTT.

This chain uses TRBV6-2 or TRBV6-3 with TRBJ1-5; D perhaps matches TRBD1 (5 bases). This CDR3 is built from 14 residues. V was clipped by 5 bases and J by 5 bases, with 13 bases between them. Germline assignment: CDR1 MNHEY and CDR2 SVGEGT. The CDR3 DNA is TGTGCCAGCAGTCCACGGGGGGGAGATCAGCCCCAGCATTTT. Protein: CASSPRGGDQPQHF.

This clonotype was detected a few times. The chain combines TRBV3-1 with TRBJ2-1; 8 positions agree with TRBD2. Looked up from germline, CDR1 is LGHDT and CDR2 is YNNKEL (reference sequence). This CDR3 comprises 15 residues. The ends lost 2 bases at V and 7 bases at J; junction bases unmatched: 7. In nucleotides, the CDR3 is TGTGCCAGCAGCCAACCAGCGGGAGTCCCAAATGAGCAGTTCTTC. This gives the protein CASSQPAGVPNEQFF.

The rearrangement uses TRBV9 and TRBJ1-1, with D uncertain. V was shortened by 4 bases and J by 3 bases, with 16 bases between the two germline ends. The CDR3 runs 15 residues. Germline V CDR1 and CDR2: SGDLS, YYNGEE. For the CDR3, the DNA is TGTGCCAGCAGCTTCTTTGACCGCCCGGACACTGAAGCTTTCTTT. Its translation: CASSFFDRPDTEAFF.

This clonotype has just a few counts. The junction departs from germline at one end; a sequencing error may be responsible. This sequence joins TRBV7-7 and TRBJ2-1, with 8 nucleotides matching TRBD2. The CDR3 sequence is 16 residues long. Per the germline V gene, CDR1 is SSHAT and CDR2 is FNYEAQ (reference sequence). CDR3: CASSLGRGGRTNEQFF. The CDR3 nucleotides read TGTGCTAGCAGCTTAGGAAGGGGCGGGAGGACAAATGAGCAGTTCTTC.

V usage is TRBV6-5 and J usage is TRBJ2-1; TRBD1 agrees at 8 bases. The ends lost 2 bases at V and 4 bases at J; junction bases unmatched: 1. The germline V gene encodes CDR1 MNHEY and CDR2 SVGAGI. This CDR3 is built from 14 residues. DNA of the CDR3: TGTGCCAGCAGTTACGGGACAGGTTACAATGAGCAGTTCTTC. It specifies CASSYGTGYNEQFF.